A single sample is the source of the 20 T cell receptor beta chains below, sequenced in a study of early T cells in non-severe SARS-CoV-2 infection. TCRdb fed the 5' RACE reads into MiXCR, producing one record per CDR3 protein. The sample consists of about 29,000 distinct CDR3 sequences, around 5% of them appearing once. The specimen was whole blood. The receptors stem from an adult who was a healthcare worker with PCR-confirmed SARS-CoV-2 infection or an uninfected control (not recorded which).

This clonotype has a handful of counts. The chain links TRBV19 to TRBJ2-2, with 7 bases that match TRBD2. The V gene's germline CDR1 is LNHDA and CDR2 SQIVND (reference sequence). The V and J ends lost 3 bases and 0 bases, in that order; junction bases with no gene match: 1. There are 15 residues in the CDR3. CDR3 DNA: TGTGCCAGTAGTATGCTAGCGGCGAACACCGGGGAGCTGTTTTTT. It encodes CASSMLAANTGELFF. The variable domain in full, completed from reference TRBV19 and TRBJ2-2, reads DGGITQSPKYLFRKEGQNVTLSCEQNLNHDAMYWYRQDPGQGLRLIYYSQIVNDFQKGDIAEGYSVSREKKESFPLTVTSAQKNPTAFYLCASSMLAANTGELFFGEGSRLTVL.

This clonotype has a count of ten or more. The chain links TRBV6-2 or TRBV6-3 to TRBJ2-1; 7 bases align to TRBD2. Per germline, CDR1 MNHEY and CDR2 SVGEGT. The CDR3 length is 13 residues. The J segment lost 8 bases and the V segment lost 8 bases, leaving 9 bases of the junction unmatched. The DNA for the CDR3 is TGTGCCAGCTCAGCGGGACTGTACTATGAGCAGTTCTTC. Residues: CASSAGLYYEQFF.

This clonotype appeared many times. This rearrangement joins TRBV18 to TRBJ2-7; the D is unclear. V was clipped by 0 bases and J by 4 bases, with 10 bases between them. The length of the CDR3 is 14 residues. Germline V CDR1 and CDR2: KGHSH, LQKENI. As DNA, the CDR3 is TGTGCCAGCTCACCACCGAACACTGAATACGAGCAGTACTTC. Translating it yields CASSPPNTEYEQYF.

This clonotype was seen at least ten times. The gene calls are TRBV6-5 and TRBJ1-1; possible D gene TRBD1, 6 bases. V was cut by 6 bases and J by 6 bases, with 14 bases left in between. The CDR3 length is 13 residues. Germline V CDR1 and CDR2: MNHEY, SVGAGI. The CDR3 bases are TGTGCCAGCAGACAAGAACAGGGTTCTGAAGCTTTCTTT. Translated: CASRQEQGSEAFF.

This clonotype was observed at least ten times. The V gene is TRBV4-2, the J gene TRBJ2-7; a possible D gene is TRBD1 (5 bases). Trimming took off 1 base at V and 3 bases at J, with 7 bases between the two ends. CDR1 and CDR2 from the germline V gene are LGHNA and YNFKEQ. The CDR3 runs 13 residues. The CDR3 loop reads CASSQGTIYEQYF. The CDR3 nucleotides read TGTGCCAGCAGCCAAGGGACAATCTACGAGCAGTACTTC.

This clonotype was seen only a few times. V gene TRBV6-5 combines with J gene TRBJ2-3; D is possibly TRBD1 or TRBD2 (5 bases each). V shed 4 bases and J shed 5 bases, with 13 bases lying between them. The germline CDR1 and CDR2 sequences are MNHEY and SVGAGI. The CDR3 length is 14 residues. CDR3 in amino acids: CASSSGTRIDTQYF. In DNA form, the CDR3 reads TGTGCCAGCAGTTCCGGGACCCGTATAGATACGCAGTATTTT.

The table lists this clonotype with many counts. This chain joins TRBV2 and TRBJ2-7; D gene ambiguous. The V gene's germline CDR1 is SNHLY and CDR2 FYNNEI. The V and J ends lost 4 bases and 5 bases respectively, with 6 bases between them. The CDR3 loop spans 11 amino acids. The CDR3 nucleotides are TGTGCCAGCAGTGTAGGAGACGAGCAGTACTTC. Its translation is CASSVGDEQYF. The full variable domain, completed using reference TRBV2 and TRBJ2-7, is EPEVTQTPSHQVTQMGQEVILRCVPISNHLYFYWYRQILGQKVEFLVSFYNNEISEKSEIFDDQFSVERPDGSNFTLKIRSTKLEDSAMYFCASSVGDEQYFGPGTRLTVT.

This clonotype was counted ten times or more. The gene calls are TRBV7-6 and TRBJ2-2; 8 nucleotides align to TRBD1. The CDR3 totals 17 residues. Trimming at V came to 4 bases and at J to 6 bases, leaving 13 bases not matched to a gene. The germline CDR1 and CDR2 sequences are SGHVS and FNYEAQ. The CDR3 here is CASSSPSFGQGPGELFF. CDR3 sequence (DNA): TGTGCCAGCAGCTCCCCGTCCTTTGGACAGGGTCCCGGGGAGCTGTTTTTT.

In this sample, this clonotype turned up many times. The chain uses TRBV5-1 and TRBJ1-5; D call uncertain. The CDR3 extends over 13 amino acids. V lost 2 bases and J 4 bases, leaving 7 bases between the germline ends. CDR1 and CDR2 (germline): SGHRS, YFSETQ. The CDR3 loop is CASSLFGNQPQHF. DNA of the CDR3: TGCGCCAGCAGCTTATTTGGAAATCAGCCCCAGCATTTT.

In this sample, this clonotype turned up many times. The V call is TRBV30, the J call TRBJ1-1; D remains unclear. CDR3 length: 17 residues. Deletions cut 1 base from V and 10 bases from J, with 28 bases between. CDR1 is GTSNPN, CDR2 SVGIG, per germline (reference sequence). CDR3 region: CAWSAIPGNGPSAGAFF. CDR3 DNA: TGTGCCTGGAGTGCAATACCCGGAAACGGACCTTCAGCGGGAGCTTTCTTT.

V and J are TRBV12-5 and TRBJ1-1, with TRBD1 matching 9 bases. CDR3 length equals 16 residues. J was trimmed by 1 base and V by 5 bases; bases with no gene match: 8. Germline-derived CDR1 and CDR2 are LGHNT and FRNRAP. CDR3 protein: CASGTNPGQGNTEAFF. As DNA, the CDR3 is TGTGCTAGTGGTACAAACCCGGGACAGGGGAACACTGAAGCTTTCTTT.

Many counts were recorded for this clonotype. The chain has TRBV20-1 and TRBJ1-2; no definite D call. Germline V gene data show CDR1 as DFQATT and CDR2 as SNEGSKA (reference sequence). Trimming removed 4 bases at V and 0 bases at J, with 6 bases between. The CDR3 spans 12 residues. The CDR3 nucleotides are TGCAGTGCTACTAGCACTAACTATGGCTACACCTTC. This sequence encodes CSATSTNYGYTF.

This clonotype has a count of ten or more. This chain uses TRBV3-1 with TRBJ2-7, with a tentative D call TRBD1 (6 bases). This CDR3 is built from 16 residues. The ends were cut back, 0 bases at V and 4 bases at J, with 16 bases in the middle. Germline CDR1 is LGHDT and CDR2 is YNNKEL (reference sequence). The CDR3 nucleotides are TGTGCCAGCAGCCAAGACTTGGGACACTTCTTGTACGAGCAGTACTTC. This translates into CASSQDLGHFLYEQYF.

For this clonotype: This may be a read error: a much more frequent sequence differs by one nucleotide. The rearrangement links TRBV18 to TRBJ1-1; D is unresolved. This CDR3 has 15 amino acids. Trimming took 6 bases from V and 1 from J, leaving 15 bases between them. CDR1 is KGHSH, CDR2 LQKENI, per germline. CDR3 DNA sequence: TGTGCCAGCTCCCCTTTACCGACGGAGAACACTGAAGCTTTCTTT. Residues: CASSPLPTENTEAFF.

This clonotype came up many times. This chain links TRBV10-1 with TRBJ1-4; D is uncertain. Trimming removed 8 bases from V and 0 bases from J, with 22 bases in between. CDR1 WNHNN and CDR2 SYGVQD come from the germline V gene (reference sequence). The CDR3 contains 18 residues. The CDR3 DNA follows: TGCGCCAGCGGCCAAAAGAGCGGCAGGACCGCAACTAATGAAAAACTGTTTTTT. Its protein is CASGQKSGRTATNEKLFF.

This clonotype was observed many times. The chain uses TRBV4-1 and TRBJ2-7, with D perhaps TRBD1 (5 bases). The germline gives CDR1 MGHRA, CDR2 YSYEKL. Trimming cost V 1 base and J 6 bases, with 13 bases left between them. This CDR3 contains 14 residues. CDR3 DNA sequence: TGCGCCAGCAGCCAAGTCCTTAAAGGGGCCGAGCAGTACTTC. Amino acids: CASSQVLKGAEQYF.

There are many counts of this clonotype. The chain links TRBV7-9 to TRBJ2-3, with TRBD1 identical over 9 bases. CDR3 length equals 16 residues. The germline gives CDR1 SEHNR, CDR2 FQNEAQ (reference sequence). With 4 bases clipped from V and 11 bases from J, the junction kept 16 bases outside the gene matches. CDR3 bases: TGTGCCAGCAGCTCCCGCCGGGACAGGGCTCTAGCGATGCAGTATTTT. As protein: CASSSRRDRALAMQYF.

The chain has TRBV2 and TRBJ2-1, with D hard to call. The germline V and J ends were trimmed by 6 bases and 6 bases, with 12 bases remaining between them. Germline V lookup: CDR1 SNHLY, CDR2 FYNNEI. This CDR3 contains 13 residues. The CDR3 spells CASRRDSPNEQFF. CDR3 nucleotide sequence: TGTGCCAGCAGAAGGGATTCTCCCAATGAGCAGTTCTTC.

The V gene is TRBV18, the J gene TRBJ1-5; D remains ambiguous. The CDR3 consists of 13 residues. The V end lost 2 bases, the J end lost 4 bases, and 6 bases lay between the germline ends. Germline V CDR1 and CDR2: KGHSH, LQKENI. The CDR3 sequence: CASSPGENQPQHF. The CDR3 DNA reads as TGTGCCAGCTCACCAGGGGAGAATCAGCCCCAGCATTTT.

This clonotype was observed a handful of times. This chain connects TRBV30 to TRBJ1-4; the match to TRBD1 covers 11 bases. This CDR3 has 15 residues. V gave up 2 bases and J gave up 11 bases; unmatched junction bases: 10. The germline V gene has CDR1 GTSNPN and CDR2 SVGIG (reference sequence). The CDR3: CAWSPRGGTGGKLFF. The CDR3 DNA reads TGTGCCTGGAGTCCCCGTGGAGGGACAGGGGGGAAACTGTTTTTT.